This TCR beta chain was identified during a study of neurological immune-mediated disorders. Unsorted libraries were generated from 2 million PBMCs held at -80 degrees C. The making of cDNA relied on 5'RACE with 10-nucleotide random UMIs. Whenever a sequencing run was performed, it yielded over 170 million TCR-beta sequences from 15-18 subjects. TCRdb processed the 5' RACE reads anew with MiXCR; each CDR3 protein has one entry. The table includes approximately 20,000 distinct CDR3 sequences, about 16% detected once. Ten or more counts support this clonotype. V dropped 4 bases and J dropped 2 bases, with 23 bases sitting between them. CDR3 size: 18 residues. Germline V lookup: CDR1 SGHRS, CDR2 YFSETQ.

Sequencing used PBMCs. This TCR derives from a female donor with HTLV-1-associated myelopathy (HAM/TSP). The chain joins TRBV5-1 to TRBJ2-3; weak D call: TRBD2 (6 bases). CDR3 in amino acids: CASSPVPWEVVSTDTQYF. The CDR3 bases are TGCGCCAGCAGCCCCGTTCCCTGGGAGGTGGTATCCACAGATACGCAGTATTTT.